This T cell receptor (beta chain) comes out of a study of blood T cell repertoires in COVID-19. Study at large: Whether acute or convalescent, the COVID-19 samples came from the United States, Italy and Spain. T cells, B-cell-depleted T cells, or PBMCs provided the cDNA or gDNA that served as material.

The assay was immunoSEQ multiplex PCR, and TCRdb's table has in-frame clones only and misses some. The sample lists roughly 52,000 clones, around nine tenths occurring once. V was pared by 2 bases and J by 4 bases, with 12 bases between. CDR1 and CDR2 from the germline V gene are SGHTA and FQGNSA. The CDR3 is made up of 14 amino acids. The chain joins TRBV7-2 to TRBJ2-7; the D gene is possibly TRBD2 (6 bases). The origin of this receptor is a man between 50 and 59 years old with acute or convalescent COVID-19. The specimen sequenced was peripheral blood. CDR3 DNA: TGTGCCAGCAGCTTAACGGCTAGCGCGTACGAGCAGTACTTC. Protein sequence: CASSLTASAYEQYF.